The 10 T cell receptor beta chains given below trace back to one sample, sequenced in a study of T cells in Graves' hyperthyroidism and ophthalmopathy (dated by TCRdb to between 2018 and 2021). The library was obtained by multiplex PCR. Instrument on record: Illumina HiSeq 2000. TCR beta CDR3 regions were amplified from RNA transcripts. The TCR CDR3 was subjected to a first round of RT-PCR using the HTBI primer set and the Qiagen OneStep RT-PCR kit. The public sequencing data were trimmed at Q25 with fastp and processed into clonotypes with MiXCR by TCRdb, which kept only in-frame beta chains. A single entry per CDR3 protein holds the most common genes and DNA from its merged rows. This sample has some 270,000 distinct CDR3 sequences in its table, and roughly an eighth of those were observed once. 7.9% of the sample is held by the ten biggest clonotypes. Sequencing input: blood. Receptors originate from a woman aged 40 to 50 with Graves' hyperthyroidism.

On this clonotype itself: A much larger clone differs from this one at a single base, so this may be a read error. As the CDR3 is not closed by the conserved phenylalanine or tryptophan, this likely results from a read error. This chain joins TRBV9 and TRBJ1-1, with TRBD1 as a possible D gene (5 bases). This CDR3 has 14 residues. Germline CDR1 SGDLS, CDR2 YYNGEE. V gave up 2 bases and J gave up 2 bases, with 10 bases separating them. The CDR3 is CASSVTGGNTEAFL. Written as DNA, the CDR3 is TGTGCCAGCAGCGTCACCGGGGGAAACACTGAAGCTTTCCTT.

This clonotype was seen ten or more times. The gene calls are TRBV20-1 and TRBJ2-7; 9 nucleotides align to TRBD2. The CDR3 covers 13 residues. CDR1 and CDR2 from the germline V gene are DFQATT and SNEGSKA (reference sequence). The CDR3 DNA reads TGCAATATGGGGACTAGCAACTCCTACGAGCAGTACTTC. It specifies CNMGTSNSYEQYF.

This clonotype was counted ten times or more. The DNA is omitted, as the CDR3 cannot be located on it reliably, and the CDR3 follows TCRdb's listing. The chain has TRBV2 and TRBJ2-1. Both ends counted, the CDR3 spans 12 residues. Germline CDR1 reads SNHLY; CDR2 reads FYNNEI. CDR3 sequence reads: CASSTSNNEQFF.

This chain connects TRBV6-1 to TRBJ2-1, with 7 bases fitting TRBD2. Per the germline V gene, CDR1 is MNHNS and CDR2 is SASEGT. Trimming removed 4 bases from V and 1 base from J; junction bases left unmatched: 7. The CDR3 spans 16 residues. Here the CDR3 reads CASSASSGASYNEQFF. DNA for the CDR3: TGTGCCAGCAGTGCCTCAAGCGGGGCATCCTACAATGAGCAGTTCTTC.

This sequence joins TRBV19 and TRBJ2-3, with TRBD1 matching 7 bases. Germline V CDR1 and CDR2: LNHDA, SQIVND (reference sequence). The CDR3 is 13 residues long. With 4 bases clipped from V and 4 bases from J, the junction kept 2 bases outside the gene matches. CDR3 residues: CASSNRGSDTQYF. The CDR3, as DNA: TGTGCCAGTAGTAACAGGGGATCAGATACGCAGTATTTT.

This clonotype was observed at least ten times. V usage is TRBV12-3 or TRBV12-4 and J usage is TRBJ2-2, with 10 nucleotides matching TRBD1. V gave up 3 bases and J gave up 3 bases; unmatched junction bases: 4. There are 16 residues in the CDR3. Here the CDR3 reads CASSLGTGADTGELFF. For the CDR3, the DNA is TGTGCCAGCAGTTTGGGGACAGGGGCGGACACCGGGGAGCTGTTTTTT.

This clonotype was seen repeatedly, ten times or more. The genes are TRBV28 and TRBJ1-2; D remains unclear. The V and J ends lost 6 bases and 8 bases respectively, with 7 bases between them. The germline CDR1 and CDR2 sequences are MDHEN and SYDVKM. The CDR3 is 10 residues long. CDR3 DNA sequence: TGTGCCAGCAGCTTCAACGGCTACACCTTC. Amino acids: CASSFNGYTF.

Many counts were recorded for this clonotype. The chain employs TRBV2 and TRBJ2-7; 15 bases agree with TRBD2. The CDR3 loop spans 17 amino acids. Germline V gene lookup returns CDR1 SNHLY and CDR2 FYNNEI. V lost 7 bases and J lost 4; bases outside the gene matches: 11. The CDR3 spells CASTRGLAGGSVYEQYF. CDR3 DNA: TGTGCCAGCACCCGCGGACTAGCGGGAGGGTCTGTGTACGAGCAGTACTTC. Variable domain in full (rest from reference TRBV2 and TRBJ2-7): EPEVTQTPSHQVTQMGQEVILRCVPISNHLYFYWYRQILGQKVEFLVSFYNNEISEKSEIFDDQFSVERPDGSNFTLKIRSTKLEDSAMYFCASTRGLAGGSVYEQYFGPGTRLTVT.

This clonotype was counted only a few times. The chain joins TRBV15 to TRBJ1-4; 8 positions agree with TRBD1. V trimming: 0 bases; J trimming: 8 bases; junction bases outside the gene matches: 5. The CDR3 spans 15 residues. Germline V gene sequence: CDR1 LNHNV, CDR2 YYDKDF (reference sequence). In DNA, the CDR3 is TGTGCCACCAGCAGAGAAGGCCAGGGGGCGGAAAAACTGTTTTTT. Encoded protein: CATSREGQGAEKLFF.

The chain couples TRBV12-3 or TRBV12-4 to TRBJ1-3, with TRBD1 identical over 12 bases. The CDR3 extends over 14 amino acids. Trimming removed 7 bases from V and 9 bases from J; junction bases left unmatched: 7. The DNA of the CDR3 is TGTGCCAGCACCCAGGGACAGGGGGCTTTCACCATATATTTT. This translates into CASTQGQGAFTIYF.